This entry is about one T cell receptor beta chain. This sample stems from a study of blood T cell repertoires in COVID-19. Study overall: Italy, Spain and the United States were the sources of the convalescent and acute COVID-19 samples. The cDNA or gDNA used as material had been derived from T cells, B-cell-depleted T cells, or PBMCs.

The CDR3 extends over 16 amino acids. With 0 bases removed from V and 9 bases from J, the gap between germline ends came to 15 bases. CDR1 is LGHNA, CDR2 YNFKEQ, per germline. TCRdb keeps only in-frame clones here, not all; method: immunoSEQ multiplex PCR. The sample yields 40,000 to 60,000 clones, 90% to 95% seen once. This chain joins TRBV4-2 and TRBJ1-6; weak D call: TRBD1 (6 bases). The TCR comes from a man in his 60s with COVID-19, enrolled during active disease. The sample taken for sequencing was peripheral blood. In nucleotides, the CDR3 is TGTGCCAGCAGCCAAGATCTGGTAGGCAGGGGTTCACCCCTCCACTTT. Translated, it gives CASSQDLVGRGSPLHF.